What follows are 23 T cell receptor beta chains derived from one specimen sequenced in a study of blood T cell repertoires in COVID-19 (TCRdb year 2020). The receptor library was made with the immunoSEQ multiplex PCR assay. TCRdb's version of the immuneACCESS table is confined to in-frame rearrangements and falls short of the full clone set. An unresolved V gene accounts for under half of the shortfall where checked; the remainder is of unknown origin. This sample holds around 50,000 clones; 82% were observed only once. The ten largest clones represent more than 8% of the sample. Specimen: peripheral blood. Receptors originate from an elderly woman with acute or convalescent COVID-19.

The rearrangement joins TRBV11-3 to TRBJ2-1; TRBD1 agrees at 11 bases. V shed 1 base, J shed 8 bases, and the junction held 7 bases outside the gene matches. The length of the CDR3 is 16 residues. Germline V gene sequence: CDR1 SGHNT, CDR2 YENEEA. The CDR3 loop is CASSLGTGGGFDEQFF. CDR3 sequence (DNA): TGTGCCAGCAGCTTAGGGACAGGGGGCGGTTTTGATGAGCAGTTCTTC.

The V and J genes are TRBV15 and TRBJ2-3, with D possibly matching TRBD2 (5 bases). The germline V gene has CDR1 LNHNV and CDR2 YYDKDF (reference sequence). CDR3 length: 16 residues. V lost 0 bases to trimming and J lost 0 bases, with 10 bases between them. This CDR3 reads CATSREPGSSTDTQYF. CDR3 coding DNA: TGTGCCACCAGCAGAGAACCGGGGTCTAGCACAGATACGCAGTATTTT.

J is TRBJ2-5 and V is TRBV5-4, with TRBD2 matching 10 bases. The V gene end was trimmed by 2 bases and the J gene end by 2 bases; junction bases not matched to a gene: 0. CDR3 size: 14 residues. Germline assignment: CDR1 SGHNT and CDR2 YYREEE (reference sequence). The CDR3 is CASSFSGGQETQYF. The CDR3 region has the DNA TGTGCCAGCAGCTTTAGCGGGGGGCAAGAGACCCAGTACTTC.

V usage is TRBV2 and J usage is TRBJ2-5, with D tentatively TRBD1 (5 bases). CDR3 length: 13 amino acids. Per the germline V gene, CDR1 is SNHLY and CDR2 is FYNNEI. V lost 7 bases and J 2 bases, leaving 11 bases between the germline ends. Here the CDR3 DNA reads TGTGCCAGCACAGGACAAATACAAGAGACCCAGTACTTC. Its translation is CASTGQIQETQYF.

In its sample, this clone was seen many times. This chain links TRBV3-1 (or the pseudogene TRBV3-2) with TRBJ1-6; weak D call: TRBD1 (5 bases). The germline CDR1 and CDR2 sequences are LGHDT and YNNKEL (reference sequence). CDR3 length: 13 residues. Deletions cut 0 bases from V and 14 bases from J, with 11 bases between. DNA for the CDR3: TGTGCCAGCAGCCAAGATTGGCAGGGATCCCTCCACTTT. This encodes CASSQDWQGSLHF.

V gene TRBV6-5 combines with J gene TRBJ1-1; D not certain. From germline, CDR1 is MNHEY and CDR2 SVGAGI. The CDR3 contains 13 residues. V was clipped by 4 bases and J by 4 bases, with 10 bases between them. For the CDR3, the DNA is TGTGCCAGCAGTTCTCAACGGGGCACTGAAGCTTTCTTT. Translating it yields CASSSQRGTEAFF.

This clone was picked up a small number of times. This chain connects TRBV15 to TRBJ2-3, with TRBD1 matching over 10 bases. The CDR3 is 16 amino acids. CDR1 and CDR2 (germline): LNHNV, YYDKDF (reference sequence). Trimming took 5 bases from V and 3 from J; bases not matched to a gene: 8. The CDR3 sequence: CATSGWGQGQTDTQYF. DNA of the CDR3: TGTGCCACCAGCGGCTGGGGACAGGGGCAGACAGATACGCAGTATTTT.

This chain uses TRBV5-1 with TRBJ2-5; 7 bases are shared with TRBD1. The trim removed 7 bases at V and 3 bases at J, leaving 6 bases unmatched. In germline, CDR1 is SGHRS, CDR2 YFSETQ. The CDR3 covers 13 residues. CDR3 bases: TGCGCCAGCTGCCGGGACAGCAAAGAGACCCAGTACTTC. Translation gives CASCRDSKETQYF.

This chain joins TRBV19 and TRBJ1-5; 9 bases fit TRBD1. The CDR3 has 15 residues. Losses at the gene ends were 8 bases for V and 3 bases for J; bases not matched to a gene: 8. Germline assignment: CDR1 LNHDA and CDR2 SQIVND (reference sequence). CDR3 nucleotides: TGTGCCAGTCGGGAGACAGGGGGAAACAATCAGCCCCAGCATTTT. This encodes CASRETGGNNQPQHF.

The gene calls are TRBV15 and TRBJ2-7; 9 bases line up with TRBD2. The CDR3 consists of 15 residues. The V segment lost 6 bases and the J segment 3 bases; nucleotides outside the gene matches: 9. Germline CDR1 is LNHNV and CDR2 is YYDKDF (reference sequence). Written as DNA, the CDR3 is TGTGCCACCAGGGGAGGGGGCGGGAGGGACTACGAGCAGTACTTC. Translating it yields CATRGGGGRDYEQYF. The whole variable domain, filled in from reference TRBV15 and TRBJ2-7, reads DAMVIQNPRYQVTQFGKPVTLSCSQTLNHNVMYWYQQKSSQAPKLLFHYYDKDFNNEADTPDNFQSRRPNTSFCFLDIRSPGLGDTAMYLCATRGGGGRDYEQYFGPGTRLTVT.

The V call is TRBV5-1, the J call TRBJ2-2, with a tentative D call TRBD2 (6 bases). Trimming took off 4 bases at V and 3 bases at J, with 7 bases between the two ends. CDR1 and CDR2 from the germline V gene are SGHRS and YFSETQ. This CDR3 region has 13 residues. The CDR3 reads CASSRDYTGELFF. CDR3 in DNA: TGCGCCAGCAGCCGGGACTACACCGGGGAGCTGTTTTTT.

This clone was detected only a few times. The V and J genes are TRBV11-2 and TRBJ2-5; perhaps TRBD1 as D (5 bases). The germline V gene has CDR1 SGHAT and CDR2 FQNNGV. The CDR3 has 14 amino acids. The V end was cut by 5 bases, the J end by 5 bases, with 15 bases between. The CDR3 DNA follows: TGTGCCAGCAGCGTCAATGGGGCCATGGAGACCCAGTACTTC. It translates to CASSVNGAMETQYF.

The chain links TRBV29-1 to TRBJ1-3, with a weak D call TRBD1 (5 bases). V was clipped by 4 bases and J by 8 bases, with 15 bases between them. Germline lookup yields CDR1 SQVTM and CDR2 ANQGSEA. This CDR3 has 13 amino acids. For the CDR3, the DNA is TGCAGCGTTGCACCCCGGGGGGGGGACACCATATATTTT. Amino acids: CSVAPRGGDTIYF.

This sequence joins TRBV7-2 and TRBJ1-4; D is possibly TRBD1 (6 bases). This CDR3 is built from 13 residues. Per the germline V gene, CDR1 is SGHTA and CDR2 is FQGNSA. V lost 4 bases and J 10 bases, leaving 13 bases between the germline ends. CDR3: CASSSQGFGKLFF. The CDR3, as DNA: TGTGCCAGCAGCTCTCAGGGGTTCGGAAAACTGTTTTTT. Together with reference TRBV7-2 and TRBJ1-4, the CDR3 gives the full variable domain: GAGVSQSPSNKVTEKGKDVELRCDPISGHTALYWYRQSLGQGLEFLIYFQGNSAPDKSGLPSDRFSAERTGGSVSTLTIQRTQQEDSAVYLCASSSQGFGKLFFGSGTQLSVL.

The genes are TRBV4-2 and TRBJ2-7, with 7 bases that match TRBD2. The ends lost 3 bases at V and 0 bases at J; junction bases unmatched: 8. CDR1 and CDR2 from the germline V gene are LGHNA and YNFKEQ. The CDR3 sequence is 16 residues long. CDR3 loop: CASSHVTGTTSYEQYF. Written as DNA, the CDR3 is TGTGCCAGCAGCCATGTAACCGGGACTACCTCCTACGAGCAGTACTTC.

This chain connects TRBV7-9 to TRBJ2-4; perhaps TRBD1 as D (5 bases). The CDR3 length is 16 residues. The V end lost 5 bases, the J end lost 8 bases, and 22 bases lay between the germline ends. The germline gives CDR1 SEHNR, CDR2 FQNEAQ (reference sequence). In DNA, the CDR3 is TGTGCCAGCAGCCTGGGTAGGGGCACCCTAGGGCACATTCAGTACTTC. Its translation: CASSLGRGTLGHIQYF.

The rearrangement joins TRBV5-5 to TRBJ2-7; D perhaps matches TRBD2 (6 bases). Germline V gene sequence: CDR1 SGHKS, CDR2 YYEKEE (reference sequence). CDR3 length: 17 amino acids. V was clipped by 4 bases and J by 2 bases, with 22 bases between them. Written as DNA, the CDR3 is TGTGCCAGCAGCCCCCTCGCGGGGCCCGATTTGCCCTACGAGCAGTACTTC. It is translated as CASSPLAGPDLPYEQYF.

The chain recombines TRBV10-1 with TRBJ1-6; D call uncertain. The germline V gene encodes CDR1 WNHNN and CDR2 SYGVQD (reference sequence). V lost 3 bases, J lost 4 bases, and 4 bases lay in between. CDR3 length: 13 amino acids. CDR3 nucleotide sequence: TGCGCCAGCAGTGATCAGTATAATTCACCCCTCCACTTT. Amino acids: CASSDQYNSPLHF.

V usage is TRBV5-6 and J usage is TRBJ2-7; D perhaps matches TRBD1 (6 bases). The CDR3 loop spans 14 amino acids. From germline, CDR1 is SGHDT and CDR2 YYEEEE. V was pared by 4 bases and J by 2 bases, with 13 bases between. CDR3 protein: CASSIAGETYEQYF. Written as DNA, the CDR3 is TGTGCCAGCAGCATTGCAGGGGAAACCTACGAGCAGTACTTC.

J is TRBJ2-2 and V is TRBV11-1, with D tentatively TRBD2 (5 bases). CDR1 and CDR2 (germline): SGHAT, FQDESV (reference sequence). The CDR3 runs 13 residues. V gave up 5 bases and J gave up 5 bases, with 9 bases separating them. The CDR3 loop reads CASSRTVTGELFF. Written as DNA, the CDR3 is TGTGCCAGCAGCCGGACTGTAACCGGGGAGCTGTTTTTT.

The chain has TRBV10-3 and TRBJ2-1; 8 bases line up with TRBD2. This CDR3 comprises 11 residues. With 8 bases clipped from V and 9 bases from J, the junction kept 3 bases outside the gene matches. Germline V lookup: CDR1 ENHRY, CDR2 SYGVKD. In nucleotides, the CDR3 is TGTGCCATCGGCCGGGGGGGTGAGCAGTTCTTC. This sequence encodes CAIGRGGEQFF.

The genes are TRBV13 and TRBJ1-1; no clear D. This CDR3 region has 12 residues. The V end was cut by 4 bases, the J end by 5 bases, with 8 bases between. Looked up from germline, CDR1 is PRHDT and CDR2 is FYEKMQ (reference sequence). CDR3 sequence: CASSWQATEAFF. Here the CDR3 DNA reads TGTGCCAGCAGCTGGCAGGCAACTGAAGCTTTCTTT.

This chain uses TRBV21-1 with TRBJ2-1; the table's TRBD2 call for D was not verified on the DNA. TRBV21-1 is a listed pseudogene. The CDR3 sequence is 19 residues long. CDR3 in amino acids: CASSHPTSGKCIGENEQFF. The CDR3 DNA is TGTGCCAGCAGCCACCCGACTAGCGGAAAATGTATCGGGGAAAATGAGCAGTTCTTC.